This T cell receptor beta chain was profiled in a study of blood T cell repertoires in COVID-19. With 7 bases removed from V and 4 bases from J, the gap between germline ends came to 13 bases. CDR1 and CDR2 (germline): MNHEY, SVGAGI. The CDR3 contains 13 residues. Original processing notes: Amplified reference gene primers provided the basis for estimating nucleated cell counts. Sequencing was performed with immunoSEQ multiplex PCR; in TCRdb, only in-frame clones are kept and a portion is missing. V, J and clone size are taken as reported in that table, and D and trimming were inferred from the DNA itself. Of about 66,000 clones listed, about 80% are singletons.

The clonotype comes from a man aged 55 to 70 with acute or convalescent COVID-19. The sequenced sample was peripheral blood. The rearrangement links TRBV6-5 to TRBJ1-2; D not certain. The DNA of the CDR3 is TGTGCCAGCACCCAGGCGCCGTTCTATGGCTACACCTTC. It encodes CASTQAPFYGYTF.